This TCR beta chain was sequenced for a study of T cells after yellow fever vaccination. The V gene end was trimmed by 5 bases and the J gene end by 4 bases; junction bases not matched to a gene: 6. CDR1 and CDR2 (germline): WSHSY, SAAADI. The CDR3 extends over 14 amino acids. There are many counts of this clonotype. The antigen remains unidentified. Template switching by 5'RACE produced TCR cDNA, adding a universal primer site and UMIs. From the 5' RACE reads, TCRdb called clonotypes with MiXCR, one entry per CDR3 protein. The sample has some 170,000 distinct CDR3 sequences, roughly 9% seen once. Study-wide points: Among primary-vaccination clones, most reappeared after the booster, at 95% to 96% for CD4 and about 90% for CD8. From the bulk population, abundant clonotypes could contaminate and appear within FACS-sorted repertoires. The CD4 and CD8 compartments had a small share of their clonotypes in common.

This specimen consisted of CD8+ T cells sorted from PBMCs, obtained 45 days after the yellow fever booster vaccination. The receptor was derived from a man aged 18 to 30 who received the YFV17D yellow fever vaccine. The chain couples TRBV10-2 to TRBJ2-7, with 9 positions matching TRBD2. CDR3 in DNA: TGCGCCAGCAGTCCCGGGACTAGCATGTACGAGCAGTACGTC. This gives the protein CASSPGTSMYEQYV.